A single sample gave rise to the 20 T cell receptor beta chains below, sequenced in a study of cytomegalovirus exposure and HLA in healthy donors. The PCR ran on 60 Vbeta and 13 Jbeta primers. Using immunoSEQ multiplex PCR, the repertoire was profiled, and TCRdb retains in-frame clones only, with some absent. The data contain approximately 190,000 clones, approximately 80% of them seen just once; the ten biggest clones take up about 14%. The sequenced sample consisted of PBMCs. These receptor sequences come from a woman aged 30 to 39 in good health and CMV-seropositive.

The table lists this clone with a count of one. The J gene is TRBJ2-5, the V gene TRBV5-6; a weak D match, TRBD2 (6 bases). CDR1 and CDR2 from the germline V gene are SGHDT and YYEEEE. This CDR3 has 16 amino acids. V was cut by 4 bases and J by 2 bases, with 18 bases left in between. The CDR3 is CASSPDPGGIQETQYF. The CDR3 region has the DNA TGTGCCAGCAGCCCTGACCCCGGCGGGATACAAGAGACCCAGTACTTC.

This clone came up once. V and J are TRBV7-6 and TRBJ1-1, with 8 bases aligning to TRBD1. This CDR3 has 16 amino acids. V was clipped by 5 bases and J by 0 bases; unmatched bases: 8. The germline gives CDR1 SGHVS, CDR2 FNYEAQ. The CDR3 is CASSPITGGMNTEAFF. The CDR3 DNA sequence: TGTGCCAGCAGCCCCATTACAGGGGGGATGAACACTGAAGCTTTCTTT.

V and J are TRBV19 and TRBJ2-1; 7 bases match TRBD1. Germline values: CDR1 LNHDA, CDR2 SQIVND (reference sequence). This CDR3 contains 13 residues. V lost 3 bases to trimming and J lost 8 bases; unmatched junction nucleotides: 4. The CDR3 protein is CASSIIGTDEQFF. CDR3 coding DNA: TGTGCCAGTAGTATCATCGGGACAGATGAGCAGTTCTTC.

The chain links TRBV4-2 to TRBJ2-1, with D unresolved. V was pared by 2 bases and J by 6 bases, with 11 bases between. Germline CDR1 and CDR2: LGHNA and YNFKEQ. There are 14 residues in the CDR3. This CDR3 reads CASSQLLSRNEQFF. The CDR3 DNA follows: TGTGCCAGCAGCCAATTATTAAGCCGCAATGAGCAGTTCTTC.

This rearrangement joins TRBV28 to TRBJ2-5, with 11 nucleotides matching TRBD1. The V segment lost 5 bases and the J segment 3 bases; nucleotides outside the gene matches: 5. The germline V gene has CDR1 MDHEN and CDR2 SYDVKM. There are 15 residues in the CDR3. This CDR3 is CASSLGQGGEETQYF. CDR3 bases: TGTGCCAGCAGTCTGGGACAGGGGGGGGAAGAGACCCAGTACTTC. The complete variable domain, with remaining parts taken from reference TRBV28 and TRBJ2-5, reads DVKVTQSSRYLVKRTGEKVFLECVQDMDHENMFWYRQDPGLGLRLIYFSYDVKMKEKGDIPEGYSVSREKKERFSLILESASTNQTSMYLCASSLGQGGEETQYFGPGTRLLVL.

The CDR3 DNA sequence: TGTGCCCGCCGGTTGGGGCACAATCAGCCCCAGCATTTT. Protein product: CARRLGHNQPQHF. This rearrangement joins TRBV30 to TRBJ1-5, with a possible D match to TRBD1 (5 bases). Germline lookup yields CDR1 GTSNPN and CDR2 SVGIG (reference sequence). Trimming took 8 bases from V and 3 from J, leaving 14 bases between them. This CDR3 has 13 amino acids.

The chain is built from TRBV7-6 and TRBJ2-2; 7 bases are a match to TRBD2. The CDR3 contains 13 residues. Germline trimming cut 2 bases from V and 8 bases from J; bases unmatched to any gene: 2. Germline V gene sequence: CDR1 SGHVS, CDR2 FNYEAQ. The CDR3 DNA is TGTGCCAGCAGCTTAACTAGCGTTGGGGAGCTGTTTTTT. It translates to CASSLTSVGELFF. Supplemented by reference TRBV7-6 and TRBJ2-2, the full variable domain reads GAGVSQSPRYKVTKRGQDVALRCDPISGHVSLYWYRQALGQGPEFLTYFNYEAQQDKSGLPNDRFSAERPEGSISTLTIQRTEQRDSAMYRCASSLTSVGELFFGEGSRLTVL.

This clone was recorded once. The chain is built from TRBV4-1 and TRBJ1-4; D is unclear. V dropped 0 bases and J dropped 3 bases, with 8 bases sitting between them. This CDR3 is 15 amino acids long. Per germline, CDR1 MGHRA and CDR2 YSYEKL. In DNA form, the CDR3 reads TGCGCCAGCAGCCAAGATGAGGTGCCTAATGAAAAACTGTTTTTT. It specifies CASSQDEVPNEKLFF.

This chain links TRBV28 with TRBJ2-3; D uncertain. Germline V gene lookup returns CDR1 MDHEN and CDR2 SYDVKM. CDR3 length equals 12 residues. V was clipped by 3 bases and J by 5 bases, with 6 bases between them. The CDR3 loop is CASSFGLDTQYF. In DNA, the CDR3 is TGTGCCAGCAGTTTCGGTCTAGATACGCAGTATTTT.

J is TRBJ2-1 and V is TRBV7-8; 10 positions match TRBD2. Per germline, CDR1 SGHVS and CDR2 FQNEAQ. CDR3 length: 15 residues. Germline trimming cut 4 bases from V and 2 bases from J; bases unmatched to any gene: 2. The CDR3 DNA reads TGTGCCAGCAGCTCTACTAGCGGGGCCTACAATGAGCAGTTCTTC. Protein sequence: CASSSTSGAYNEQFF. Combining the CDR3 with reference TRBV7-8 and TRBJ2-1 gives the whole variable domain GAGVSQSPRYKVAKRGQDVALRCDPISGHVSLFWYQQALGQGPEFLTYFQNEAQLDKSGLPSDRFFAERPEGSVSTLKIQRTQQEDSAVYLCASSSTSGAYNEQFFGPGTRLTVL.

V gene TRBV10-2 combines with J gene TRBJ1-5; no reliable D call. Germline V gene lookup returns CDR1 WSHSY and CDR2 SAAADI. This CDR3 comprises 15 residues. The V end lost 1 base, the J end lost 5 bases, and 12 bases lay between the germline ends. In nucleotides, the CDR3 is TGCGCCAGCAGTGAGTGGACTGGATTAGATCAGCCCCAGCATTTT. This gives the protein CASSEWTGLDQPQHF.

The J gene is TRBJ2-6, the V gene TRBV27, with 9 bases lining up with TRBD2. This CDR3 is built from 17 residues. The germline CDR1 and CDR2 sequences are MNHEY and SMNVEV (reference sequence). The J segment lost 4 bases and the V segment lost 5 bases, leaving 9 bases of the junction unmatched. The CDR3 loop reads CASSSSGSFGGANVLTF. CDR3 nucleotides: TGTGCCAGCAGTAGTAGCGGGAGTTTTGGCGGGGCCAACGTCCTGACTTTC.

Only one count was recorded for this clone. The V gene is TRBV10-3, the J gene TRBJ1-1, with D unclear. V was shortened by 4 bases and J by 4 bases, with 10 bases between the two germline ends. The CDR3 spans 13 residues. Per germline, CDR1 ENHRY and CDR2 SYGVKD. This CDR3 reads CAISATVATEAFF. The CDR3 coding sequence is TGTGCCATCAGTGCCACAGTGGCCACTGAAGCTTTCTTT.

The rearrangement joins TRBV28 to TRBJ2-7, with D hard to call. The germline CDR1 and CDR2 sequences are MDHEN and SYDVKM. V was clipped by 5 bases and J by 6 bases, with 8 bases between them. This CDR3 contains 11 residues. CDR3 nucleotide sequence: TGTGCCAGCAGTGAGCGAGTCGAGCAGTACTTC. Translation: CASSERVEQYF. Together with reference TRBV28 and TRBJ2-7, the CDR3 gives the full variable domain: DVKVTQSSRYLVKRTGEKVFLECVQDMDHENMFWYRQDPGLGLRLIYFSYDVKMKEKGDIPEGYSVSREKKERFSLILESASTNQTSMYLCASSERVEQYFGPGTRLTVT.

V gene TRBV7-3 combines with J gene TRBJ2-5; D not resolved. CDR1 is SGHTA, CDR2 FQGTGA, per germline. The CDR3 contains 9 residues. Trimming left V 4 bases short and J 13 bases short, with 7 bases between. The CDR3 nucleotides read TGTGCCAGCAGCTCCGACTCGTACTTC. Protein sequence: CASSSDSYF.

The V gene is TRBV29-1, the J gene TRBJ1-2; the D gene is possibly TRBD1 (6 bases). CDR1 is SQVTM, CDR2 ANQGSEA, per germline. The CDR3 covers 12 residues. V was shortened by 2 bases and J by 8 bases, with 12 bases between the two germline ends. The CDR3 loop reads CSVETTGRGYTF. CDR3 in DNA: TGCAGCGTTGAAACGACAGGAAGAGGCTACACCTTC.

The V gene is TRBV6-1, the J gene TRBJ2-6; 12 bases are a match to TRBD1. Germline-derived CDR1 and CDR2 are MNHNS and SASEGT. J lost 0 bases, V lost 6 bases, and 6 bases had no gene match. The CDR3 extends over 18 amino acids. The CDR3 here is CASRELGQGASGANVLTF. In nucleotides, the CDR3 is TGTGCCAGCAGGGAACTGGGACAGGGGGCCTCTGGGGCCAACGTCCTGACTTTC.

This chain joins TRBV5-1 and TRBJ1-1; a weak D match, TRBD1 (6 bases). The germline V and J ends were trimmed by 2 bases and 5 bases, with 13 bases remaining between them. The germline V gene has CDR1 SGHRS and CDR2 YFSETQ. This CDR3 is 14 amino acids long. CDR3 amino acids: CASSFDRRRTEAFF. For the CDR3, the DNA is TGCGCCAGCAGCTTTGACAGGAGAAGGACTGAAGCTTTCTTT.

Only a few counts were recorded for this clone. The gene calls are TRBV7-9 and TRBJ2-3; 7 nucleotides agree with TRBD2. This CDR3 is built from 15 residues. Unmatched junction bases numbered 3, after V lost 1 base and J lost 2 bases. CDR1 SEHNR and CDR2 FQNEAQ come from the germline V gene (reference sequence). The CDR3 spells CASSLGTRSTDTQYF. CDR3 nucleotides: TGTGCCAGCAGCTTAGGGACTAGATCCACAGATACGCAGTATTTT.

This clone was recorded once. V usage is TRBV14 and J usage is TRBJ1-3, with TRBD1 as a possible D gene (6 bases). CDR3 length: 15 amino acids. The V and J ends lost 8 bases and 0 bases respectively, with 14 bases between them. Germline V gene sequence: CDR1 SGHDN, CDR2 FVKESK. CDR3: CASGLGAHSGNTIYF. In DNA form, the CDR3 reads TGTGCCAGCGGGCTGGGGGCCCACTCTGGAAACACCATATATTTT. Together with reference TRBV14 and TRBJ1-3, the CDR3 gives the full variable domain: EAGVTQFPSHSVIEKGQTVTLRCDPISGHDNLYWYRRVMGKEIKFLLHFVKESKQDESGMPNNRFLAERTGGTYSTLKVQPAELEDSGVYFCASGLGAHSGNTIYFGEGSWLTVV.